Listed below are T cell receptor beta chains from one sample, sequenced in a study of T cell responses to AZD1222 COVID-19 vaccine. Sequencing was performed with immunoSEQ multiplex PCR; in TCRdb, only in-frame clones are kept and a portion is missing. The data contain about 39,000 clones, 88% of them singletons. Sequencing was performed on peripheral blood, taken 28 days after the second dose of the MenACWY control vaccine. These receptors were taken from an adult who received the MenACWY meningococcal vaccine as a control. Each CDR3 is given with its conserved first and last residue. D genes are given only for firm matches. Clone size is given for some rows only: seen once, a few or many times, or a class if the clone is expanded.

size	J	V	D	CDR3	DNA
.	TRBJ1-5	TRBV28	.	CASSFLGGADGNQPQHF	TGTGCCAGCAGTTTTCTCGGGGGGGCCGACGGCAATCAGCCCCAGCATTTT
.	TRBJ2-1	TRBV9	.	CASSTRGGSEQFF	TGTGCCAGCAGCACCAGGGGGGGCTCTGAGCAGTTCTTC
.	TRBJ2-7	TRBV5-1	.	CASSLAAGPGHEQYF	TGCGCCAGCAGCTTGGCCGCTGGGCCTGGCCACGAGCAGTACTTC
.	TRBJ2-1	TRBV19	.	CASSRAEPDNEQFF	TGTGCCAGTAGTAGGGCAGAACCTGACAATGAGCAGTTCTTC
.	TRBJ2-1	TRBV2	.	CASSGVEQYNEQFF	TGTGCCAGCAGTGGGGTGGAACAATACAATGAGCAGTTCTTC
.	TRBJ1-6	TRBV25-1	TRBD1	CASGGQGMNSPLHF	TGTGCCAGTGGGGGACAGGGGATGAATTCACCCCTCCACTTT
.	TRBJ2-7	TRBV6-5	TRBD1	CASREGQGAYEQYF	TGTGCCAGCAGAGAGGGACAGGGGGCCTACGAGCAGTACTTC
.	TRBJ2-7	TRBV18	TRBD1	CASSLTGDEQYF	TGTGCCAGCTCACTTACAGGGGACGAGCAGTACTTC
.	TRBJ1-2	TRBV5-1	.	CASSLGDVYGYTF	TGCGCCAGCAGCTTGGGGGACGTCTATGGCTACACCTTC
.	TRBJ2-1	TRBV18	.	CASSPKNEQFF	TGTGCCAGCTCACCCAAGAATGAGCAGTTCTTC
once	TRBJ1-1	TRBV10-3	.	CAISKSGLNTEAFF	TGTGCCATCAGTAAGTCAGGGTTGAACACTGAAGCTTTCTTT
.	TRBJ2-3	TRBV24-1	TRBD2	CATSDLGEGPSGTQYF	TGTGCCACCAGTGATTTGGGGGAGGGCCCATCCGGTACGCAGTATTTT
.	TRBJ1-5	TRBV19	TRBD1	CASSDRGNGNQPQHF	TGTGCCAGTAGTGACAGGGGAAACGGCAATCAGCCCCAGCATTTT
.	TRBJ2-5	TRBV5-1	TRBD2	CASSLVASGQETQYF	TGCGCCAGCAGCTTGGTGGCTAGCGGACAAGAGACCCAGTACTTC
.	TRBJ2-3	TRBV2	TRBD2	CASMELAGDTQYF	TGTGCCAGCATGGAACTAGCGGGGGATACGCAGTATTTT
once	TRBJ2-7	TRBV4-2	.	CASSQAGKASYEQYF	TGTGCCAGCAGCCAAGCAGGGAAAGCGTCCTACGAGCAGTACTTC
.	TRBJ2-1	TRBV19	.	CASSPSGPEQFF	TGTGCCAGTAGTCCCTCAGGTCCTGAGCAGTTCTTC
.	TRBJ1-2	TRBV2	TRBD1	CATFRRQGVFYGYTF	TGTGCCACCTTTAGAAGGCAGGGGGTCTTCTATGGCTACACCTTC
.	TRBJ2-7	TRBV9	TRBD1	CASSAGTVPEQYF	TGTGCCAGCAGCGCTGGGACAGTACCCGAGCAGTACTTC
.	TRBJ2-3	TRBV7-9	.	CASSITDTQYF	TGTGCCAGCAGCATCACAGATACGCAGTATTTT
.	TRBJ2-1	TRBV9	TRBD1	CASSVKMTGGSYNEQFF	TGTGCCAGCAGCGTAAAGATGACAGGGGGCTCCTACAATGAGCAGTTCTTC
.	TRBJ2-7	TRBV5-4	.	CASSFSGEQYF	TGTGCCAGCAGCTTTAGTGGCGAGCAGTACTTC
.	TRBJ2-1	TRBV12-3/TRBV12-4	TRBD2	CASRSSGRYEQFF	TGTGCCAGCAGGTCCAGCGGGAGGTATGAGCAGTTCTTC
.	TRBJ2-1	TRBV7-2	TRBD2	CASSLGLGRIF	TGTGCCAGCAGCCTGGGACTAGGTCGGATCTTC
.	TRBJ2-1	TRBV11-2	TRBD2	CASSLTSGNNEQFF	TGTGCCAGCAGCTTGACTAGCGGGAACAATGAGCAGTTCTTC
.	TRBJ2-7	TRBV11-2	.	CASSLRTTYEQYF	TGTGCCAGCAGCCTAAGGACCACCTACGAGCAGTACTTC
.	TRBJ1-6	TRBV5-1	TRBD1	CASKGTENSPLHF	TGCGCCAGCAAAGGGACAGAAAATTCACCCCTCCACTTT
.	TRBJ1-6	TRBV5-6	.	CASSRRYSPLHF	TGTGCCAGCAGCCGTCGTTATTCACCCCTCCACTTT
.	TRBJ2-6	TRBV4-1	.	CASSQDNHGSDSGANVLTF	TGCGCCAGCAGCCAAGATAATCACGGGAGTGACTCTGGGGCCAACGTCCTGACTTTC
.	TRBJ2-7	TRBV6-5	.	CASSYRSGLGEQYF	TGTGCCAGCAGTTACCGAAGCGGGTTGGGCGAGCAGTACTTC
once	TRBJ2-1	TRBV30	.	CAWNSHEQFF	TGTGCCTGGAACAGTCATGAGCAGTTCTTC
.	TRBJ2-7	TRBV11-2	.	CASSLAGNGEQYF	TGTGCCAGCAGCTTAGCCGGGAACGGCGAGCAGTACTTC
few	TRBJ2-7	TRBV19	.	CASSIGGQSYEQYF	TGTGCCAGTAGTATAGGTGGACAATCCTACGAGCAGTACTTC
once	TRBJ2-3	TRBV13	.	CASSESMTRTDTQYF	TGTGCCAGCAGCGAATCGATGACTAGAACAGATACGCAGTATTTT
.	TRBJ2-7	TRBV25-1	.	CASEMSYEQYF	TGTGCCAGCGAGATGTCCTACGAGCAGTACTTC
.	TRBJ1-1	TRBV27	.	CASSVIGGGNTEAFF	TGTGCCAGCAGTGTCATCGGTGGGGGGAACACTGAAGCTTTCTTT
.	TRBJ2-1	TRBV7-9	.	CASSRRRALVNEQFF	TGTGCCAGCAGTCGGCGGAGGGCCTTAGTAAATGAGCAGTTCTTC
.	TRBJ2-1	TRBV27	TRBD2	CASNSGMGNEQFF	TGTGCCAGCAATAGCGGGATGGGCAATGAGCAGTTCTTC
.	TRBJ1-4	TRBV27	.	CASKPSGGINEKLFF	TGTGCCAGCAAACCCTCCGGAGGGATCAATGAAAAACTGTTTTTT
.	TRBJ2-2	TRBV24-1	.	CATSDTPPGTGELFF	TGTGCCACCAGTGATACCCCACCCGGCACCGGGGAGCTGTTTTTT
.	TRBJ2-1	TRBV6-1	TRBD2	CASSERLAGAYEQFF	TGTGCCAGCAGTGAAAGATTAGCGGGAGCTTATGAGCAGTTCTTC
.	TRBJ2-5	TRBV29-1	.	CSVTPGQETQYF	TGCAGCGTCACTCCAGGGCAAGAGACCCAGTACTTC
.	TRBJ2-3	TRBV28	.	CASTLTDTQYF	TGTGCCAGCACCTTAACAGATACGCAGTATTTT
.	TRBJ2-5	TRBV2	.	CASSRGQVEQETQYF	TGTGCCAGCAGTCGCGGGCAAGTCGAACAAGAGACCCAGTACTTC
.	TRBJ1-5	TRBV19	TRBD1	CASSGRQGNQPQHF	TGTGCCAGTAGCGGCAGACAGGGGAATCAGCCCCAGCATTTT
.	TRBJ2-2	TRBV4-1	.	CASSQVTANTGELFF	TGCGCCAGCAGCCAAGTGACAGCGAACACCGGGGAGCTGTTTTTT
.	TRBJ1-6	TRBV28	.	CASSFRQGLHNSPLHF	TGTGCCAGCAGTTTTAGGCAGGGACTTCATAATTCACCCCTCCACTTT
.	TRBJ2-5	TRBV24-1	.	CATSDFQGMRETQYF	TGTGCCACCAGTGATTTTCAGGGTATGAGGGAGACCCAGTACTTC
.	TRBJ2-7	TRBV12-3/TRBV12-4	.	CASSRTGSYEQYF	TGTGCCAGCAGTCGGACGGGGTCCTACGAGCAGTACTTC
.	TRBJ2-1	TRBV6-2/TRBV6-3	TRBD2	CASSYLGTSQREQFF	TGTGCCAGCAGTTATCTAGGGACTAGTCAGCGTGAGCAGTTCTTC
.	TRBJ2-5	TRBV20-1	.	CSASGGEKTQYF	TGCAGTGCTAGTGGGGGAGAGAAGACCCAGTACTTC
.	TRBJ2-7	TRBV27	TRBD2	CASRGLATYEQYF	TGTGCCAGCAGGGGACTAGCGACTTACGAGCAGTACTTC
.	TRBJ1-2	TRBV3-1/TRBV3-2	TRBD1	CASSPGGEVDTF	TGTGCCAGCAGCCCAGGGGGGGAAGTAGACACCTTC
.	TRBJ2-3	TRBV28	TRBD2	CASSPTSGIRADTQYF	TGTGCCAGCAGTCCAACTAGCGGGATCAGGGCAGATACGCAGTATTTT
.	TRBJ1-4	TRBV7-6	.	CASSLVGGIGEKLFF	TGTGCCAGCAGCTTAGTCGGGGGGATCGGGGAAAAACTGTTTTTT
.	TRBJ2-5	TRBV3-1/TRBV3-2	TRBD1	CASSQDLGTGKETQYF	TGTGCCAGCAGCCAAGATCTTGGGACAGGTAAAGAGACCCAGTACTTC
once	TRBJ1-2	TRBV28	TRBD1	CASSLRQGPYYGYTF	TGTGCCAGCAGTCTCCGACAGGGCCCGTACTATGGCTACACCTTC
few	TRBJ1-1	TRBV20-1	TRBD1	CSGRPGQGTFF	TGCAGTGGGAGGCCGGGACAGGGAACTTTCTTT
.	TRBJ2-5	TRBV11-1	.	CASSLGGGAETQYF	TGTGCCAGCAGCCTCGGTGGGGGTGCCGAGACCCAGTACTTC